This paragraph covers one T cell receptor beta chain sequence. Generated by immunoSEQ multiplex PCR, the TCRdb table keeps only in-frame clones and is missing some. The profile shows approximately 260,000 clones, about nine tenths of them singletons. This specimen comes from a study of blood T cell repertoires in COVID-19. As for the study in general: The United States, Italy and Spain provided the acute and convalescent COVID-19 samples. Nucleic acid was either cDNA or gDNA, and it came from T cells, B-cell-depleted T cells, or PBMCs.

The J segment lost 8 bases and the V segment lost 3 bases, leaving 4 bases of the junction unmatched. The CDR3 spans 13 residues. Germline V gene data show CDR1 as MDHEN and CDR2 as SYDVKM. This clonotype was sampled from a woman in her thirties or forties with acute COVID-19. J is TRBJ1-3 and V is TRBV28, with 7 bases identical to TRBD1. The sample was PBMCs or T cells enriched from blood (not recorded which). The CDR3 reads CASSFRQGYTIYF. The CDR3 DNA is TGTGCCAGCAGTTTCAGACAGGGATACACCATATATTTT.